This T cell receptor beta chain was documented in a study of graft-versus-host responses after intestinal transplantation. On the study more broadly: All recipients were transplanted with multivisceral, liver-intestinal, or isolated intestinal grafts. Tacrolimus plus steroids were given to all recipients for roughly three years, preceded by anti-thymocyte globulin induction.

Trimming cost V 0 bases and J 1 base; bases outside gene matches: 2. The germline CDR1 and CDR2 sequences are LGHNA and YNFKEQ. CDR3 length equals 16 residues. Responders labeled with CFSE (around 200,000) were plated with around 200,000 irradiated, violet-dye-labeled stimulators. Method: immunoSEQ multiplex PCR; TCRdb's copy keeps in-frame clones and lacks some. Of nearly 25,000 clones in the sample, approximately 40% are singletons; the top ten hold over 0.55%. The clonotype originates from a human patient who received an intestinal transplant. The sequenced sample was alloreactive CD4+ T cells from a mixed lymphocyte reaction culture, obtained before intestinal transplant. The subset here: CFSE-low proliferating T cells sorted from approximately 6-day pre-transplant mixed lymphocyte reaction (GvH or HvG direction). The J gene is TRBJ2-5, the V gene TRBV4-2; 10 bases line up with TRBD2. This CDR3 reads CASSQDIAGGQETQYF. CDR3 nucleotides: TGTGCCAGCAGCCAAGATATAGCGGGGGGCCAAGAGACCCAGTACTTC.